This is a list of T cell receptor beta chains from one sample in a study of blood T cell repertoires in COVID-19. Assay used: immunoSEQ multiplex PCR; TCRdb lists only in-frame clones, some missing. This table has 100,000 to 150,000 clones, around 86% appearing once. The sequenced sample was peripheral blood. These receptors came from a woman between 65 and 79 years old with COVID-19, enrolled during active disease. CDR3s include the opening cysteine and the closing phenylalanine or tryptophan. The order of the fields is clone size, J gene, V gene, D gene, CDR3 protein, CDR3 DNA. D genes are given only for firm matches. Clone size is given for some rows only: seen once, a few or many times, or a class if the clone is expanded.

. TRBJ1-4 TRBV11-2 TRBD1 CASSSDRSNEKLFF TGTGCCAGCAGCTCGGACAGGTCTAATGAAAAACTGTTTTTT
. TRBJ1-5 TRBV29-1 TRBD1 CSVGEAGGSGNQPQHF TGCAGCGTCGGCGAAGCAGGGGGCTCAGGCAATCAGCCCCAGCATTTT
. TRBJ2-3 TRBV7-2 TRBD2 CASSLGAGGIDTQYF TGTGCCAGCAGCTTAGGGGCGGGGGGTATAGATACGCAGTATTTT
. TRBJ1-6 TRBV6-6 TRBD1 CASSRDSLNSPLHF TGTGCCAGCAGTCGGGACAGTCTAAATTCACCCCTCCACTTT
. TRBJ2-1 TRBV11-2 TRBD2 CASSLEGSGGDYNEQFF TGTGCCAGCAGCTTAGAGGGTAGCGGGGGGGATTACAATGAGCAGTTCTTC
. TRBJ2-7 TRBV6-1 TRBD1 CASSETGTGGYEQYF TGTGCCAGCAGTGAGACCGGGACAGGGGGCTACGAGCAGTACTTC
. TRBJ2-1 TRBV2 TRBD2 CASSVGTSGGAVEQFF TGTGCCAGCAGTGTAGGGACTAGCGGGGGGGCGGTGGAGCAGTTCTTC
few TRBJ1-2 TRBV27 . CASSLRQGNGYTF TGTGCCAGCAGTTTGAGGCAGGGCAATGGCTACACCTTC
. TRBJ1-5 TRBV28 . CASTRGVNQPQHF TGTGCCAGCACCAGGGGCGTAAATCAGCCCCAGCATTTT
. TRBJ1-2 TRBV3-1/TRBV3-2 . CASSQEGLSNYGYTF TGTGCCAGCAGCCAAGAAGGACTTTCTAACTATGGCTACACCTTC
. TRBJ1-1 TRBV14 TRBD1 CASSQDYRGGTEAFF TGTGCCAGCAGCCAAGACTACAGGGGAGGCACTGAAGCTTTCTTT
. TRBJ2-5 TRBV7-6 TRBD2 CASSPGVAGSQETQYF TGTGCCAGCAGCCCCGGGGTAGCGGGGTCTCAAGAGACCCAGTACTTC
. TRBJ1-4 TRBV5-5 . CASSRQTTNEKLFF TGTGCCAGCAGCCGACAGACAACTAATGAAAAACTGTTTTTT
. TRBJ1-2 TRBV7-9 . CASSLVRSAANYGYTF TGTGCCAGCAGCTTAGTTCGTAGTGCGGCTAACTATGGCTACACCTTC
. TRBJ1-3 TRBV7-9 . CASSRLGERRTRGYTIYF TGTGCCAGCAGCCGGCTCGGGGAACGGCGGACGCGAGGTTACACCATATATTTT
. TRBJ1-1 TRBV5-1 TRBD1 CASSTGQGDTEAFF TGCGCCAGCAGCACCGGACAGGGGGACACTGAAGCTTTCTTT
. TRBJ2-1 TRBV3-1/TRBV3-2 . CASSQGLVAVTSYNEQFF TGTGCCAGCAGCCAAGGTCTGGTAGCGGTAACGTCCTACAATGAGCAGTTCTTC
. TRBJ1-2 TRBV19 TRBD1 CASKGQANYGYTF TGTGCCAGTAAAGGACAGGCTAACTATGGCTACACCTTC
. TRBJ2-3 TRBV5-1 TRBD2 CASSLGGGAATDTQYF TGCGCCAGCAGCTTGGGCGGGGGGGCCGCCACAGATACGCAGTATTTT
. TRBJ2-3 TRBV7-3 TRBD2 CASSLGLESDTQYF TGTGCCAGCAGCTTAGGACTAGAATCCGATACGCAGTATTTT
. TRBJ1-5 TRBV2 . CASSGLGGNQPQHF TGTGCCAGCTCTGGACTCGGGGGCAATCAGCCCCAGCATTTT
. TRBJ1-2 TRBV19 TRBD1 CASSTTGPIYGYTF TGTGCCAGTAGTACGACAGGGCCGATCTATGGCTACACCTTC
once TRBJ1-2 TRBV30 . CAWSVQGSNYGYTF TGTGCCTGGAGTGTACAGGGCAGTAACTATGGCTACACCTTC
. TRBJ2-2 TRBV4-1 . CASSQDRYTGELFF TGCGCCAGCAGCCAAGACAGATACACCGGGGAGCTGTTTTTT
. TRBJ1-5 TRBV28 . CASIGGYSNQPQHF TGTGCCAGCATCGGGGGTTATAGCAATCAGCCCCAGCATTTT
. TRBJ1-6 TRBV6-5 TRBD1 CASSYFQGAGNSPLHF TGTGCCAGCAGTTACTTCCAGGGGGCGGGAAATTCACCCCTCCACTTT
. TRBJ1-4 TRBV3-1/TRBV3-2 . CASSFGSSNEKLFF TGTGCCAGCAGCTTCGGGTCAAGTAATGAAAAACTGTTTTTT
. TRBJ2-1 TRBV5-4 TRBD2 CASRSLAGGYNEQFF TGTGCCAGCAGATCACTAGCGGGGGGCTACAATGAGCAGTTCTTC
few TRBJ2-3 TRBV2 TRBD1 CASSAGTGQTDTQYF TGTGCCAGCAGCGCCGGGACAGGGCAAACAGATACGCAGTATTTT
. TRBJ1-6 TRBV6-5 TRBD1 CASSYLGQGDSPLHF TGTGCCAGCAGTTACTTGGGACAGGGAGACTCACCCCTCCACTTT
. TRBJ2-5 TRBV7-9 . CASSFGDKTQETQYF TGTGCCAGCAGCTTTGGGGACAAAACACAAGAGACCCAGTACTTC
few TRBJ1-1 TRBV19 . CASSMRLPMNTEAFF TGTGCCAGTAGTATGCGCCTGCCCATGAACACTGAAGCTTTCTTT
. TRBJ1-2 TRBV2 . CASRTGQPYGYTF TGTGCCAGCAGAACAGGGCAACCTTATGGCTACACCTTC
. TRBJ2-7 TRBV5-6 . CASSVGQRYEQYF TGTGCCAGCAGCGTTGGACAGCGCTACGAGCAGTACTTC
. TRBJ1-5 TRBV2 . CASSSDRGGNQPQHF TGTGCCAGCAGTTCAGACCGCGGTGGTAATCAGCCCCAGCATTTT
. TRBJ1-2 TRBV6-6 . CASSRPQTGSDYGYTF TGTGCCAGCAGTCGGCCTCAGACAGGATCGGACTATGGCTACACCTTC
. TRBJ1-5 TRBV7-2 . CASSLVSGPNQPQHF TGTGCCAGCAGCTTAGTTTCAGGGCCTAATCAGCCCCAGCATTTT
few TRBJ1-2 TRBV9 . CASTPGKLNYGYTF TGTGCCAGCACCCCCGGTAAACTTAACTATGGCTACACCTTC
. TRBJ1-5 TRBV2 TRBD1 CASSEPGQGNQPQHF TGTGCCAGCAGTGAACCGGGACAGGGGAATCAGCCCCAGCATTTT
. TRBJ1-4 TRBV7-8 . CASSFLAGLRVFF TGTGCCAGCAGCTTCCTGGCAGGGCTACGTGTGTTTTTT
. TRBJ2-7 TRBV6-6 . CASSYGNRGGPYEQYF TGTGCCAGCAGTTACGGCAACAGGGGGGGTCCCTACGAGCAGTACTTC
. TRBJ1-2 TRBV2 TRBD1 CASTLTGFYGYTF TGTGCCAGCACGCTGACAGGGTTCTATGGCTACACCTTC
. TRBJ2-7 TRBV18 TRBD1 CASSRRGQGDYEQYF TGTGCCAGCTCACGACGGGGACAGGGGGACTACGAGCAGTACTTC
once TRBJ1-5 TRBV4-1 . CASSQDRTGQPQHF TGCGCCAGCAGCCAAGACAGAACAGGGCAGCCCCAGCATTTT
. TRBJ1-6 TRBV5-5 . CASSLEGNYNSPLHF TGTGCCAGCAGCTTGGAGGGGAACTATAATTCACCCCTCCACTTT
once TRBJ1-1 TRBV2 TRBD1 CASGDQGGTEAFF TGTGCCAGCGGTGATCAGGGGGGCACTGAAGCTTTCTTT
. TRBJ1-3 TRBV5-6 . CASSYRDLRNTIYF TGTGCCAGCAGCTACAGGGATTTGCGAAACACCATATATTTT
. TRBJ2-3 TRBV19 . CASIWGGGDTQYF TGTGCCAGTATCTGGGGGGGCGGAGATACGCAGTATTTT
. TRBJ1-1 TRBV6-5 TRBD1 CASSLKARGQANF TGTGCCAGCAGCCTAAAAGCCCGTGGACAGGCAAACTTT